This T cell receptor (beta chain) was found in a study of early T cells in non-severe SARS-CoV-2 infection listed by TCRdb under 2021. Concerning the study at large: TCR sequencing used bulk RNA from unsorted whole blood, so alpha and beta chains could not be paired. Here is what the overall study found, with its caveats: VDJdb matching was skewed toward anti-spike CD8 responses, so virus-specific expansions were likely underestimated and private and CD4 specificities were missed.

The study was a case-control design nested within a healthcare worker cohort in London, UK, with weekly nasopharyngeal swab PCR tests and blood sampling. Healthcare workers were enrolled in the week of the UK lockdown, from 23 to 31 March 2020, and were followed every week for up to roughly 15 weeks. In the case of this clonotype: Its cognate antigen has yet to be identified. One base away there is no much larger clone; base qualities are not given.

The library was prepared using 5' RACE. The data were produced on a NextSeq 500. In the TCR library protocol, unique molecular identifiers were attached to individual cDNA molecules to correct for PCR bias and sequencing error. TCR alpha and beta chains were both sequenced, and the abundances of alpha and beta sequences in each sample were closely correlated with each other. The authors' analysis ran thus. Decombinator V4 was used to perform V gene, J gene and CDR3 annotation of TCR sequences. Expanded TCRs were defined as changing significantly between any two time points under a Poisson model with p below 0.0001. TCR abundances were normalised to the total number of TCRs sequenced per sample and expressed as counts per million. MAIT TCRs were defined by TRAV1-2 paired with TRAJ12, TRAJ20 or TRAJ33, and iNKT TCRs by TRAV10 paired with TRAJ18. A search of VDJdb, accessed on 1 November 2021, was run for TCRs annotated to CMV, EBV and SARS-CoV-2, with TCRs annotated for multiple antigens excluded. TCRdb reanalyzed the raw reads on its own, using fastp at Q25 for trimming and MiXCR for clone calling, and kept in-frame beta chains. Rows with a matching CDR3 protein are joined into one entry that keeps the most common DNA and genes. The V and J calls and clone size come from TCRdb's table, not from the authors' own analysis. This sample has about 71,000 distinct CDR3 sequences in its table, and approximately 13% of those were observed once. The top ten clonotypes cover around an eighth of the sample.

CDR1 is given as MNHEY and CDR2 as SVGEGT, both from the germline V gene. The V end loses 2 bases and the J end loses 4 bases, and a stretch of 11 bases separates them. The CDR3 has 14 amino acids, counting the end cysteine and phenylalanine. The sequence is cut down to CDR3 DNA, 42 bases in frame from base 1. The chain uses TRBV6-2 or TRBV6-3 and TRBJ1-2, and perhaps TRBD1 as D gene, on 5 matching bases. The receptor was isolated from an adult who was a healthcare worker with PCR-confirmed SARS-CoV-2 infection or an uninfected control (not recorded which). The specimen was whole blood. The DNA sequence is given as TGTGCCAGCAGTTACGGGGCAGGCGCCTATGGCTACACCTTC. It is translated as CASSYGAGAYGYTF.